This is a list of T cell receptor beta chains from one sample in a study of blood T cell repertoires in COVID-19. The table came from immunoSEQ multiplex PCR; TCRdb's copy has only in-frame clones and leaves some out. The table records roughly 250,000 clones, around four fifths of them present only once. Material for sequencing was peripheral blood. These receptors were collected from a woman aged 55-75 years with active or convalescent COVID-19. Each CDR3 is given with its conserved first and last residue. The D gene is left open where the match is weak. The size field is filled for only some rows; it gives once, few, many or a size class.

clone_size j_call v_call d_call cdr3_aa cdr3_nt
. TRBJ2-1 TRBV2 . CASSRTTYNEQFF TGTGCCAGCAGCCGAACAACCTACAATGAGCAGTTCTTC
. TRBJ1-5 TRBV4-1 TRBD1 CASSQDNGQGYQPQHF TGCGCCAGCAGCCAAGACAATGGACAGGGATATCAGCCCCAGCATTTT
. TRBJ2-2 TRBV6-5 . CASSRARDTGELFF TGTGCCAGCAGTCGGGCCAGGGACACCGGGGAGCTGTTTTTT
. TRBJ1-2 TRBV29-1 . CSAWGGTTKDYGYTF TGCAGCGCCTGGGGGGGTACAACCAAAGACTATGGCTACACCTTC
once TRBJ1-1 TRBV5-6 . CASSFGQMNTEAFF TGTGCCAGCAGCTTTGGCCAGATGAACACTGAAGCTTTCTTT
. TRBJ1-5 TRBV2 . CASSQLGGTGHQPQHF TGTGCCAGCAGTCAATTGGGAGGGACGGGGCATCAGCCCCAGCATTTT
. TRBJ2-5 TRBV4-2 TRBD2 CASSQESGRGTQYF TGTGCCAGCAGCCAAGAGAGCGGGAGAGGGACCCAGTACTTC
. TRBJ2-3 TRBV3-1/TRBV3-2 TRBD2 CASSPGGGSSDTQYF TGTGCCAGCAGCCCCGGAGGCGGGAGTTCAGATACGCAGTATTTT
once TRBJ2-1 TRBV2 TRBD1 CASRGDRGPYNEQFF TGTGCCAGCAGGGGGGACAGGGGACCCTACAATGAGCAGTTCTTC
few TRBJ1-3 TRBV12-3/TRBV12-4 . CASSLSSGNTIYF TGTGCCAGCAGTCTTAGCTCTGGAAACACCATATATTTT
. TRBJ1-2 TRBV19 TRBD1 CASSIPDRAGYGYTF TGTGCCAGTAGTATACCGGACAGGGCGGGCTATGGCTACACCTTC
. TRBJ2-1 TRBV5-4 TRBD2 CASSLGFGGDYNEQFF TGTGCCAGCAGCCTTGGGTTCGGGGGGGATTACAATGAGCAGTTCTTC
. TRBJ1-4 TRBV7-8 . CASSLGAQRAEKLFF TGTGCCAGCAGCCTAGGGGCCCAACGCGCCGAAAAACTGTTTTTT
. TRBJ2-3 TRBV18 . CASSPPTRDTQYF TGTGCCAGCTCACCCCCAACGAGAGATACGCAGTATTTT
few TRBJ2-1 TRBV5-6 . CASSFDKGQISDEQFF TGTGCCAGCAGCTTCGACAAAGGACAGATAAGTGATGAGCAGTTCTTC
. TRBJ1-2 TRBV7-9 . CASSRGQSNYGYTF TGTGCCAGCAGCAGAGGACAGTCCAACTATGGCTACACCTTC
. TRBJ2-1 TRBV7-9 . CASSSQISTGRFF TGTGCCAGCAGCTCACAGATTAGTACCGGTCGGTTCTTC
. TRBJ1-4 TRBV5-1 . CASSRTELNEKLFF TGCGCCAGCAGCCGGACAGAACTAAATGAAAAACTGTTTTTT
. TRBJ2-1 TRBV7-9 TRBD2 CASSLSGGDYNEQFF TGTGCCAGCAGCTTGAGCGGGGGCGACTACAATGAGCAGTTCTTC
. TRBJ1-2 TRBV5-1 . CASSQTGKGYTF TGCGCCAGCAGCCAAACAGGGAAGGGCTACACCTTC
few TRBJ1-2 TRBV19 . CASSVQGLYGYTF TGTGCCAGTTCCGTGCAGGGCCTCTATGGCTACACCTTC
. TRBJ2-7 TRBV4-1 . CASSQSAVRGNEQYF TGCGCCAGCAGCCAATCGGCCGTAAGGGGCAACGAGCAGTACTTC
. TRBJ1-2 TRBV27 TRBD1 CASSSAGGAIRGYTF TGTGCCAGCAGTTCCGCAGGGGGCGCGATCAGGGGCTACACCTTC
. TRBJ2-1 TRBV6-5 TRBD1 CASSPDRGTEQFF TGTGCCAGCAGCCCGGACAGGGGAACTGAGCAGTTCTTC
. TRBJ1-5 TRBV5-8 . CASSHWGGLEPQHF TGTGCCAGCAGCCACTGGGGGGGCCTGGAGCCCCAGCATTTT
. TRBJ2-5 TRBV5-1 . CASSDDSQETQYF TGCGCCAGCAGCGACGACAGCCAAGAGACCCAGTACTTC
. TRBJ1-4 TRBV4-1 . CASSQERQLDEKLFF TGCGCCAGCAGCCAAGAGCGACAGTTGGATGAAAAACTGTTTTTT
once TRBJ1-2 TRBV10-3 . CAISEGGPMVGYTF TGTGCCATCAGTGAGGGAGGCCCAATGGTAGGCTACACCTTC
. TRBJ2-5 TRBV28 TRBD1 CASSPRDREETQYF TGTGCCAGCAGCCCTAGGGACAGGGAAGAGACCCAGTACTTC
. TRBJ1-1 TRBV18 . CASSEGQWSTEAFF TGTGCCAGCTCAGAAGGACAGTGGAGCACTGAAGCTTTCTTT
. TRBJ2-1 TRBV6-5 TRBD2 CASTSGGAYNEQFF TGTGCCAGCACCTCGGGGGGGGCCTACAATGAGCAGTTCTTC
once TRBJ1-1 TRBV7-8 . CASRNLQNTEAFF TGTGCCAGCAGGAATTTACAGAACACTGAAGCTTTCTTT
. TRBJ2-1 TRBV18 TRBD2 CASSLTSAGVPYNEQFF TGTGCCAGCTCCCTTACCTCAGCGGGAGTACCCTACAATGAGCAGTTCTTC
. TRBJ2-3 TRBV30 TRBD2 CAWALAGAGTDTQYF TGTGCCTGGGCATTAGCGGGAGCGGGCACAGATACGCAGTATTTT
. TRBJ2-2 TRBV4-1 TRBD2 CASSQGNGLAENTGELFF TGCGCCAGCAGCCAAGGGAATGGCCTAGCGGAAAACACCGGGGAGCTGTTTTTT
. TRBJ2-1 TRBV7-8 . CASSLGGARQSSYNEQFF TGTGCCAGCAGCTTAGGCGGGGCGCGGCAGAGCTCCTACAATGAGCAGTTCTTC
. TRBJ2-1 TRBV10-3 TRBD2 CAISSGTSGYEQFF TGTGCCATCAGTTCCGGGACTAGCGGGTATGAGCAGTTCTTC
. TRBJ1-5 TRBV15 TRBD1 CATSVDRPISNQPQHF TGTGCCACCAGCGTGGACAGGCCTATTAGCAATCAGCCCCAGCATTTT
. TRBJ2-7 TRBV4-2 TRBD1 CASSQVRDSSYEQYF TGTGCCAGCAGCCAAGTTCGGGACAGCTCCTACGAGCAGTACTTC
. TRBJ2-7 TRBV7-8 TRBD2 CASSLRGLAGVYEQYF TGTGCCAGCAGCTTAAGGGGACTAGCGGGAGTTTACGAGCAGTACTTC
. TRBJ1-1 TRBV7-9 . CASSSSLGGEPEAFF TGTGCCAGCAGCTCCTCCCTCGGGGGGGAACCTGAAGCTTTCTTT
once TRBJ1-5 TRBV2 . CASSVSRSGQPQHF TGTGCCAGCAGTGTTTCTCGGTCGGGGCAGCCCCAGCATTTT
. TRBJ1-1 TRBV2 . CATKSGTVNTEAFF TGTGCCACCAAGTCCGGGACTGTGAACACTGAAGCTTTCTTT
. TRBJ2-7 TRBV11-3 . CASSLVSDRGYEQYF TGTGCCAGCAGCTTAGTGTCTGACCGGGGATACGAGCAGTACTTC
few TRBJ2-5 TRBV29-1 . CSETASSGKETQYF TGCAGCGAAACGGCTAGTAGCGGAAAAGAGACCCAGTACTTC
. TRBJ2-3 TRBV7-2 TRBD1 CASSFVGQATDTQYF TGTGCCAGCAGCTTCGTGGGACAGGCGACAGATACGCAGTATTTT
. TRBJ2-1 TRBV15 TRBD1 CATRGTGTATYNEQFF TGTGCCACCAGGGGGACCGGGACAGCAACCTACAATGAGCAGTTCTTC
. TRBJ2-5 TRBV6-5 . CASTNGAGHQETQYF TGTGCCAGCACCAACGGCGCGGGACACCAAGAGACCCAGTACTTC
. TRBJ1-6 TRBV7-2 . CASSLSPGQGSPLHF TGTGCCAGCAGCTTGTCCCCCGGGCAGGGGTCACCCCTCCACTTT
. TRBJ1-2 TRBV4-1 TRBD1 CASSPGTGGLGNYGYTF TGCGCCAGCAGCCCCGGGACAGGGGGATTGGGGAACTATGGCTACACCTTC
. TRBJ2-2 TRBV27 TRBD2 CASYTREAPWLAGELFF TGTGCCAGCTATACGCGGGAGGCCCCCTGGCTGGCTGGGGAGCTGTTTTTT
. TRBJ2-2 TRBV7-2 TRBD1 CASSSNRGANGELFF TGTGCCAGCAGCTCAAACAGGGGAGCGAACGGGGAGCTGTTTTTT
. TRBJ2-3 TRBV9 . CASSTVGEGVWMQYF TGTGCCAGCAGCACCGTGGGGGAGGGGGTGTGGATGCAGTATTTT
once TRBJ2-1 TRBV7-9 . CASPAYRERNEQFF TGTGCCAGCCCTGCCTACCGGGAGAGAAATGAGCAGTTCTTC
. TRBJ2-5 TRBV19 TRBD1 CASTNRGGQGGETQYF TGTGCCAGTACCAACCGAGGGGGACAGGGCGGGGAGACCCAGTACTTC
. TRBJ2-2 TRBV5-1 . CASSSQGDTNTGELFF TGCGCCAGCAGCTCACAGGGAGATACGAACACCGGGGAGCTGTTTTTT